This T cell receptor beta chain comes out of a study of shared clonotypes between healthy human individuals. Study at large: Used for every donor were three CD4 naive, three CD4 memory, two CD8 naive and one CD8 memory plate. Study-wide results and limits: All-four-donor shared clonotypes had higher generation probabilities than non-shared clonotypes did.

The ends were cut back, 5 bases at V and 2 bases at J, with 16 bases in the middle. Germline V gene data show CDR1 as LNHDA and CDR2 as SQIVND (reference sequence). The CDR3 is 15 residues long. About this clone itself: What it recognizes is unknown.

Cells designated naive CD8 were CD45RO-negative and were positively selected for CCR7, with terminally differentiated effector memory CD45RA+ cells excluded. This was a deep-level run. Under the authors' procedure: Filtering differed for immunoSEQ, which gave only junction sequences without quality scores. Some clones are missing from TCRdb's copy, which holds only in-frame ones; the method was immunoSEQ multiplex PCR. The V and J calls and clone size are taken from that table; D and trimming were inferred from the DNA. The sample shows about 2,100,000 clones, approximately 94% of them seen only once.

Sequenced: naive CD8+ T cells from PBMCs. The clonotype originates from a man aged 18-30 years in good health. Some clones in this sample may be carry-over from other donors' samples. The chain employs TRBV19 and TRBJ2-7, with D perhaps TRBD2 (5 bases). CDR3: CASSLDGEGTYEQYF. For the CDR3, the DNA is TGTGCCAGTAGTCTCGACGGGGAAGGGACCTACGAGCAGTACTTC.